This TCR beta chain was obtained from a study of T cell repertoires in cytomegalovirus infection. The overall study: The authors used CMV epitopes that were HLA-C-restricted (recently identified) and HLA-B-restricted (well studied). Based on public TCR beta signatures, there were indications of CMV infection and of a matching HLA type.

Regarding this clonotype: Its antigen is unknown.

Germline V gives CDR1 MNHNY, CDR2 SVGAGI (reference sequence). The CDR3 contains 15 residues. The V segment lost 5 bases and the J segment 5 bases; nucleotides outside the gene matches: 11. The study, taken as a whole, reports: HLA-C-restricted CMV-specific TCR beta clonotypes prevailed in the ex vivo response. People with CMV and the relevant HLA were identified by cumulative public TCR beta family frequency.

Using its own MiXCR run on the reads, TCRdb lists one record per CDR3 protein. The table lists about 920,000 distinct CDR3 sequences, around 30% of them singletons. The source was cultured CD8+ T cells from PBMCs, collected from culture after CMV antigen stimulation. The chain employs TRBV6-6 and TRBJ2-5; 7 bases map to TRBD2. The sequence came from a human donor in good health (CMV status not recorded). Some clones in this sample may be carry-over from other donors' samples. The CDR3: CASSRLAPERETQYF. The CDR3 DNA reads as TGTGCCAGCAGTCGACTAGCCCCCGAGCGGGAGACCCAGTACTTC.